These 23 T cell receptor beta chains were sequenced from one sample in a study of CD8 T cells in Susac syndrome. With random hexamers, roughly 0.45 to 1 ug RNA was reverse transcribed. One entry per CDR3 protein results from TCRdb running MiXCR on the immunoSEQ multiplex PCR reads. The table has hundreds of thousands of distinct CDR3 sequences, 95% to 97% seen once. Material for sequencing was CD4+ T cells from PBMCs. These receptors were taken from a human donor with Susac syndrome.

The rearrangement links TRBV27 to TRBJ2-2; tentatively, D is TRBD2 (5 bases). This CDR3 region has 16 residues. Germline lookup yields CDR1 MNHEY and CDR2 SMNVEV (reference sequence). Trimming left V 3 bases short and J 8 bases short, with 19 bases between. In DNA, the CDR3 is TGTGCCAGCAGTTTTGTTGCGGGCCGATTTGGGGGGGAGCTGTTTTTT. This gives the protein CASSFVAGRFGGELFF.

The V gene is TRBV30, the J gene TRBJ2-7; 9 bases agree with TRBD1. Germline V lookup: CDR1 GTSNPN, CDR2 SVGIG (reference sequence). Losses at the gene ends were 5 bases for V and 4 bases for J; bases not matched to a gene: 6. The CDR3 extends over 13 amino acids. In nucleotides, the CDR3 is TGTGCCTGGGGGACAGGGAGTATATACGAGCAGTACTTC. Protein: CAWGTGSIYEQYF. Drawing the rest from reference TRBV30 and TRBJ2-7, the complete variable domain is SQTIHQWPATLVQPVGSPLSLECTVEGTSNPNLYWYRQAAGRGLQLLFYSVGIGQISSEVPQNLSASRPQDRQFILSSKKLLLSDSGFYLCAWGTGSIYEQYFGPGTRLTVT.

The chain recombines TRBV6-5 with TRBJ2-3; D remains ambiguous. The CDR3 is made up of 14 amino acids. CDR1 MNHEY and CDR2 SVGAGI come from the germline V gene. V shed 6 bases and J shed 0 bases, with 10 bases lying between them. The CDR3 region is CASSLGSSTDTQYF. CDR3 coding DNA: TGTGCCAGCAGCCTCGGCTCTAGCACAGATACGCAGTATTTT.

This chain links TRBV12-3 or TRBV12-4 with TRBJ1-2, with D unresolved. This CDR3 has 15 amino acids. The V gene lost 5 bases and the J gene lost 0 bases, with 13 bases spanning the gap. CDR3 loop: CASSAAIVANYGYTF. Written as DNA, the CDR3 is TGTGCCAGCAGTGCCGCCATTGTAGCTAACTATGGCTACACCTTC.

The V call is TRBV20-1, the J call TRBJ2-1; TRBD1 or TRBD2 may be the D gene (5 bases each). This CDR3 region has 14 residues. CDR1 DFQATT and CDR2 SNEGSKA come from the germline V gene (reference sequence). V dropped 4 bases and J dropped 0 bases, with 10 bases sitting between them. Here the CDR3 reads CSANRDPSYNEQFF. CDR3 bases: TGCAGTGCTAACCGGGACCCCTCCTACAATGAGCAGTTCTTC.

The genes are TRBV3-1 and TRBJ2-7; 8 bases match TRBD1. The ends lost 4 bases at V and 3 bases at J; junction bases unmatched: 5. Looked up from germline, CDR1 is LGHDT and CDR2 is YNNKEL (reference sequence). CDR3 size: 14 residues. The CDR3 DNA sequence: TGTGCCAGCAGCCGGCGACAGGGGTTCTACGAGCAGTACTTC. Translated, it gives CASSRRQGFYEQYF.

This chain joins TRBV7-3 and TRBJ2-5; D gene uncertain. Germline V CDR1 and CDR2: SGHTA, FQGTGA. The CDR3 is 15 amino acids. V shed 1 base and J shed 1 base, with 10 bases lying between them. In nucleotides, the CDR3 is TGTGCCAGCAGCTTAATGGCAGGCTCCCAAGAGACCCAGTACTTC. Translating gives CASSLMAGSQETQYF. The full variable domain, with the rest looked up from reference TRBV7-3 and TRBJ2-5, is GAGVSQTPSNKVTEKGKYVELRCDPISGHTALYWYRQSLGQGPEFLIYFQGTGAADDSGLPNDRFFAVRPEGSVSTLKIQRTERGDSAVYLCASSLMAGSQETQYFGPGTRLLVL.

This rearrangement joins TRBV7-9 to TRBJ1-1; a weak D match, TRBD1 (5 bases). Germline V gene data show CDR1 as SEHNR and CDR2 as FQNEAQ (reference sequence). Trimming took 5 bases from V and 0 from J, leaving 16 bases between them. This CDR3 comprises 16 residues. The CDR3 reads CASSLRTGGMNTEAFF. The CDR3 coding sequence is TGTGCCAGCAGCCTCCGCACGGGGGGGATGAACACTGAAGCTTTCTTT. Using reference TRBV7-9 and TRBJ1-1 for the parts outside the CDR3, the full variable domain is DTGVSQNPRHKITKRGQNVTFRCDPISEHNRLYWYRQTLGQGPEFLTYFQNEAQLEKSRLLSDRFSAERPKGSFSTLEIQRTEQGDSAMYLCASSLRTGGMNTEAFFGQGTRLTVV.

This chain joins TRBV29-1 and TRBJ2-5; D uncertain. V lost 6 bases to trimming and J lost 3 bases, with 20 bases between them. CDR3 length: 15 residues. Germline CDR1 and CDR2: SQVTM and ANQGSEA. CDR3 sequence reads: CSVRRLTVAKETQYF. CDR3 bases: TGCAGCGTACGTCGCTTGACGGTTGCCAAAGAGACCCAGTACTTC.

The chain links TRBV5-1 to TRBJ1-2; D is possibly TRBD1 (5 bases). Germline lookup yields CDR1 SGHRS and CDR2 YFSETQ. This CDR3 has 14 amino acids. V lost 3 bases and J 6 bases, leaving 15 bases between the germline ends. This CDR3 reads CASSSTTVLNGYTF. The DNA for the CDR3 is TGCGCCAGCAGCTCCACGACAGTCCTGAATGGCTACACCTTC.

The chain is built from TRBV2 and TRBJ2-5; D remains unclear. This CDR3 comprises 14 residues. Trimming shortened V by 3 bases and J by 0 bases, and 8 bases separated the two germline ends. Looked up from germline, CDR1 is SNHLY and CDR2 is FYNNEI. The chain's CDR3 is CASSERQYQETQYF. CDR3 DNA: TGTGCCAGCAGTGAGCGGCAGTACCAAGAGACCCAGTACTTC.

The CDR3 sequence is CSAFRAVDQPQHF. As DNA, the CDR3 is TGCAGCGCCTTCAGGGCGGTCGATCAGCCCCAGCATTTT. V usage is TRBV20-1 and J usage is TRBJ1-5, with D possibly matching TRBD1 (5 bases). This CDR3 has 13 amino acids. Germline values: CDR1 DFQATT, CDR2 SNEGSKA (reference sequence).

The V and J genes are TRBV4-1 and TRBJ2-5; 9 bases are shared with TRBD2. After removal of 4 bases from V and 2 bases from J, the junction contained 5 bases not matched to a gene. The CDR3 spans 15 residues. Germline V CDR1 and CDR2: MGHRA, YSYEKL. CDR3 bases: TGCGCCAGCAGCCCCTCCCTAGCGGGACAAGAGACCCAGTACTTC. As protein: CASSPSLAGQETQYF.

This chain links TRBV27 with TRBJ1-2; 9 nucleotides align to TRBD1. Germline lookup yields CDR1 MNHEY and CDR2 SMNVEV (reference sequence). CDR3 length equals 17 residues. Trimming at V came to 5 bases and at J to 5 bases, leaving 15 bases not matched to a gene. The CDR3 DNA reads TGTGCCAGCAGTCCCGGGACAGGGAAGCCGACGGTATATGGCTACACCTTC. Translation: CASSPGTGKPTVYGYTF.

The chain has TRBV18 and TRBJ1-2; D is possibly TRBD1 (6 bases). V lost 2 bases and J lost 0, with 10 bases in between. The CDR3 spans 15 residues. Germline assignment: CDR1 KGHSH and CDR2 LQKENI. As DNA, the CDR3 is TGTGCCAGCTCACCATCGACAGGCTCTAACTATGGCTACACCTTC. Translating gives CASSPSTGSNYGYTF.

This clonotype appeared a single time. CDR3: CSPEDSQETQYF. CDR3 sequence (DNA): TGCAGCCCCGAAGACAGCCAAGAGACCCAGTACTTC. V gene TRBV29-1 combines with J gene TRBJ2-5; tentative D call: TRBD1 (5 bases). CDR1 is SQVTM and CDR2 is ANQGSEA in the germline V gene. The CDR3 covers 12 residues. Trimming removed 8 bases from V and 1 base from J, with 11 bases in between. Full variable domain (missing parts from reference TRBV29-1 and TRBJ2-5): SAVISQKPSRDICQRGTSLTIQCQVDSQVTMMFWYRQQPGQSLTLIATANQGSEATYESGFVIDKFPISRPNLTFSTLTVSNMSPEDSSIYLCSPEDSQETQYFGPGTRLLVL.

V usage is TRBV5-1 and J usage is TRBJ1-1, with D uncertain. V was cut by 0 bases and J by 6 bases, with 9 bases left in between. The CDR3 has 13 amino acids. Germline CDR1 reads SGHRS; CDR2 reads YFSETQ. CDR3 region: CASSLADSAEAFF. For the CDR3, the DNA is TGCGCCAGCAGCTTGGCTGATTCCGCTGAAGCTTTCTTT.

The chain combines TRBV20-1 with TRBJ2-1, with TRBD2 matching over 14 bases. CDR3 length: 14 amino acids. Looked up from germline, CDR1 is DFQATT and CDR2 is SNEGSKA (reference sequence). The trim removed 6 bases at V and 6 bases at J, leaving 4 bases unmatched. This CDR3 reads CSAAGTSGSNEQFF. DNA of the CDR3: TGCAGTGCAGCCGGGACTAGCGGGAGCAATGAGCAGTTCTTC.

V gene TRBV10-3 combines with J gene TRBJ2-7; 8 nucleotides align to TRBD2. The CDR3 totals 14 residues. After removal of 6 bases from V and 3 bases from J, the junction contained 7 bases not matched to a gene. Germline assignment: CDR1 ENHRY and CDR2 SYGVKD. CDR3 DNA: TGTGCCATCAGACCCGGCACTAGCGGCTACGAGCAGTACTTC. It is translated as CAIRPGTSGYEQYF.

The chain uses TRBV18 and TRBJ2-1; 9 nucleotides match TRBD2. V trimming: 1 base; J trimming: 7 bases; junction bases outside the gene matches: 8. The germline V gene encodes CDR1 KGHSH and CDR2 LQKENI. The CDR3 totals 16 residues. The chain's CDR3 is CASSPRGSGSLNEQFF. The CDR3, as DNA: TGTGCCAGCTCACCACGGGGTAGCGGGAGTCTAAATGAGCAGTTCTTC.

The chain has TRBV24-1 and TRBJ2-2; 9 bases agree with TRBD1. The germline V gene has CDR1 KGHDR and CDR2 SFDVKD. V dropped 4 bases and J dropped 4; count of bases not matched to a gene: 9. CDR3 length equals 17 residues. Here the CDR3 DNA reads TGTGCCACCAGTGACAATGGACAGGGGATTCGCACCGGGGAGCTGTTTTTT. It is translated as CATSDNGQGIRTGELFF.

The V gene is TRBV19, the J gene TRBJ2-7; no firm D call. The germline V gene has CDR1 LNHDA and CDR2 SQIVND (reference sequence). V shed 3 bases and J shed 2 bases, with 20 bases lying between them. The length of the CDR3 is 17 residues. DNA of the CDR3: TGTGCCAGTAGTATCGGAGTCGCCCAGGCGGCGACCTACGAGCAGTACTTC. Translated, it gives CASSIGVAQAATYEQYF.

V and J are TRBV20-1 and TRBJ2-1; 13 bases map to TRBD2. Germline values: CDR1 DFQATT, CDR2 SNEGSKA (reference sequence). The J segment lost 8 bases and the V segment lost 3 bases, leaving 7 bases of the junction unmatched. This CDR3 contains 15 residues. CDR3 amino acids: CSASAGTSGIDEQFF. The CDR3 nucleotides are TGCAGTGCTAGTGCCGGGACTAGCGGGATTGATGAGCAGTTCTTC.